This TCR beta chain was obtained from a study of blood T cell repertoires in COVID-19. As for the study in general: The origin of the acute and convalescent COVID-19 samples was the United States, Italy and Spain. The analysed material was cDNA or gDNA that came from T cells, B-cell-depleted T cells, or PBMCs.

In the original analysis: Counts of nucleated cells, estimated from reference gene primer amplification, were obtained. Assay used: immunoSEQ multiplex PCR; TCRdb lists only in-frame clones, some missing. From that table come the V and J calls and clone size; the DNA was used to work out D and trimming. The sample holds about 150,000 clones, approximately 91% seen once. Germline values: CDR1 SGHNT, CDR2 YYREEE (reference sequence). This CDR3 has 14 residues. V dropped 1 base and J dropped 7 bases, with 9 bases sitting between them. The TCR sequence derives from a man aged 18 to 30 with COVID-19, enrolled during active disease. The sample taken for sequencing was peripheral blood. This chain uses TRBV5-4 with TRBJ1-6; D gene uncertain. CDR3 in amino acids: CASSLRRGNSPLHF. CDR3 in DNA: TGTGCCAGCAGCTTGCGTCGCGGAAATTCACCCCTCCACTTT.